This T cell receptor beta chain came from a study of regulatory T cells in long-lasting Graves disease. Building of the TCR beta libraries involved iRepertoire HTBI primers and Arm-PCR of CDR3 regions. TCRdb called the multiplex PCR reads again in MiXCR, with one record for every CDR3 protein. Here the sample spans roughly 380,000 distinct CDR3 sequences, 16% being singletons. The table lists this clonotype with many counts. This CDR3 is built from 14 residues. Germline V CDR1 and CDR2: MNHNS, SASEGT. V lost 8 bases to trimming and J lost 9 bases, with 21 bases between them. This sample's time point: newly diagnosed GD, antithyroid drugs for less than 3 months. Generation of the TCR library employed RNA extracted from PBMCs. This same sample was also part of a study on T cells in Graves' hyperthyroidism and ophthalmopathy.

V gene TRBV6-1 combines with J gene TRBJ2-3; a possible D gene is TRBD1 (6 bases). This specimen consisted of peripheral blood mononuclear cells (PBMCs), obtained at new diagnosis, from a patient treated with antithyroid drugs. The clonotype was recovered from a man in his forties or fifties with Graves disease. As DNA, the CDR3 is TGTGCCAGCGCCCCGAACAACTTCCAGGGGACGCAGTATTTT. Protein product: CASAPNNFQGTQYF.